This T cell receptor beta chain stems from a study of blood T cells in healthy people across ages. General observations from the study: Researchers said unsorted PBMCs prevented a conclusive naive versus antigen-experienced comparison. Comparison with aged donors showed that long-lived donors had more naive CD4+ cells and higher diversity. A roughly linear age-dependent decrease characterized TCR beta diversity per million T cells.

This clonotype was seen many times. The antigen is undetermined. For the second PCR, which ran for roughly 6 to 12 cycles, a sample-barcoded 5' primer and a J-beta primer mix were used. Every molecule of cDNA carried a tag from a template-switch adaptor with 12 random nucleotides. Each CDR3 protein is one row after TCRdb ran MiXCR on the 5' RACE reads. Of about 1,500,000 distinct CDR3 sequences listed, approximately 40% are singletons. Deletions cut 3 bases from V and 2 bases from J, with 10 bases between. In germline, CDR1 is SQVTM, CDR2 ANQGSEA. This CDR3 contains 13 residues. This TCR derives from a woman younger than 35 in good health. Sequenced input: blood. The V and J genes are TRBV29-1 and TRBJ2-5; D is perhaps TRBD1 or TRBD2 (6 bases each). CDR3 sequence reads: CSVETGGQETQYF. The CDR3 DNA reads as TGCAGCGTTGAGACAGGAGGGCAAGAGACCCAGTACTTC.